Below, 9 T cell receptor beta chains from the same sample are listed, as sequenced in a study of blood T cell repertoires in COVID-19. TCRdb's table, derived via immunoSEQ multiplex PCR, lists solely in-frame clones and lacks some. The profile shows about 170,000 clones, 79% of them singletons. The sequenced sample consisted of PBMCs or T cells enriched from blood (not recorded which). These receptors all stem from a woman in her 70s in a cohort exposed to, infected with or recovered from COVID-19 (not recorded which).

The gene calls are TRBV18 and TRBJ2-1; a possible D gene is TRBD1 (5 bases). V was trimmed by 6 bases and J by 1 base, leaving 13 bases between them. The length of the CDR3 is 15 residues. Germline CDR1 is KGHSH and CDR2 is LQKENI. The CDR3 DNA reads as TGTGCCAGCTCTCGAACAGGTTATTCCTACAATGAGCAGTTCTTC. It yields the protein CASSRTGYSYNEQFF.

The chain employs TRBV11-3 and TRBJ2-1; 7 nucleotides agree with TRBD1. The CDR3 runs to 13 residues. The trim removed 1 base at V and 8 bases at J, leaving 2 bases unmatched. Looked up from germline, CDR1 is SGHNT and CDR2 is YENEEA. As DNA, the CDR3 is TGTGCCAGCAGCTTAGGACAGGGCGATGAGCAGTTCTTC. Protein: CASSLGQGDEQFF.

V gene TRBV10-3 combines with J gene TRBJ2-5, with D perhaps matching TRBD1 (5 bases). CDR1 is ENHRY and CDR2 is SYGVKD in the germline V gene. The ends were cut back, 2 bases at V and 2 bases at J, with 9 bases in the middle. The CDR3 covers 14 residues. CDR3 sequence: CAISEGHPQETQYF. The CDR3 DNA is TGTGCCATCAGTGAGGGACATCCACAAGAGACCCAGTACTTC.

This chain connects TRBV12-3 or TRBV12-4 to TRBJ2-4; 10 nucleotides align to TRBD2. V trimming: 7 bases; J trimming: 7 bases; junction bases outside the gene matches: 4. The CDR3 runs to 13 residues. DNA of the CDR3: TGTGCCAGCAACCTAGCGGGAGCCAACATTCAGTACTTC. Translation: CASNLAGANIQYF.

This clone was seen more than once but under ten times. V gene TRBV11-2 combines with J gene TRBJ1-2, with no clear D. Germline V gene lookup returns CDR1 SGHAT and CDR2 FQNNGV. Trimming cost V 2 bases and J 4 bases, with 8 bases left between them. CDR3 size: 13 residues. CDR3 DNA sequence: TGTGCCAGCAGCTTACCTTACGGCTATGGCTACACCTTC. The encoded protein is CASSLPYGYGYTF.

The V call is TRBV10-3, the J call TRBJ1-2; 7 bases map to TRBD1. In germline, CDR1 is ENHRY, CDR2 SYGVKD. Trimming removed 2 bases from V and 8 bases from J; junction bases left unmatched: 8. This CDR3 comprises 14 residues. CDR3 DNA sequence: TGTGCCATCAGTGAGGGTCCAGGGGGTGACGGCTACACCTTC. It specifies CAISEGPGGDGYTF.

V and J are TRBV2 and TRBJ2-1; 7 nucleotides match TRBD2. This CDR3 has 13 amino acids. Unmatched junction bases numbered 9, after V lost 7 bases and J lost 9 bases. CDR1 and CDR2 from the germline V gene are SNHLY and FYNNEI. CDR3 residues: CASILREGTEQFF. In DNA form, the CDR3 reads TGTGCCAGCATCCTGAGGGAGGGGACTGAGCAGTTCTTC.

The chain joins TRBV6-4 to TRBJ2-1, with 7 bases identical to TRBD2. V lost 8 bases, J lost 1 base, and 5 bases stayed unmatched. This CDR3 has 14 residues. The germline V gene has CDR1 MRHNA and CDR2 SNTAGT. The CDR3 region has the DNA TGTGCCAGCCGGGGGGAGGCTTCCTACAATGAGCAGTTCTTC. Translation: CASRGEASYNEQFF.

The chain is built from TRBV6-5 and TRBJ1-3, with 9 bases aligning to TRBD1. J gave up 3 bases and V 6 bases, and 3 bases lay outside the gene matches. The V gene's germline CDR1 is MNHEY and CDR2 SVGAGI. CDR3 size: 14 residues. The CDR3 DNA follows: TGTGCCAGCAGCCAGACAGGGGGTGGAAACACCATATATTTT. The encoded protein is CASSQTGGGNTIYF.